Below, 10 T cell receptor beta chains from the same sample are listed, as sequenced in a study of T cell responses to AZD1222 COVID-19 vaccine. Using immunoSEQ multiplex PCR, the repertoire was profiled, and TCRdb retains in-frame clones only, with some absent. In the table there are roughly 100,000 clones, roughly 89% of which are singletons. The sample was peripheral blood, taken 28 days after the second AZD1222 dose. The receptor set was obtained from an adult who received the AZD1222 COVID-19 vaccine.

The gene calls are TRBV11-2 and TRBJ2-7; possible D gene TRBD2, 5 bases. Per the germline V gene, CDR1 is SGHAT and CDR2 is FQNNGV. Trimming cost V 4 bases and J 6 bases, with 16 bases left between them. CDR3 size: 14 residues. The CDR3 DNA sequence: TGTGCCAGCAGCTCCGGGTCCAGGACTTCCGAGCAGTACTTC. Translating it yields CASSSGSRTSEQYF. Together with reference TRBV11-2 and TRBJ2-7, the CDR3 gives the full variable domain: EAGVAQSPRYKIIEKRQSVAFWCNPISGHATLYWYQQILGQGPKLLIQFQNNGVVDDSQLPKDRFSAERLKGVDSTLKIQPAKLEDSAVYLCASSSGSRTSEQYFGPGTRLTVT.

The gene calls are TRBV2 and TRBJ2-7; D not certain. The CDR3 totals 11 residues. V lost 6 bases and J lost 6, with 9 bases in between. Germline loops: CDR1 SNHLY, CDR2 FYNNEI. CDR3 in DNA: TGTGCCAGCAGGCAGTACGGCGAGCAGTACTTC. Translating gives CASRQYGEQYF.

V usage is TRBV5-4 and J usage is TRBJ2-7, with D possibly being TRBD2 (6 bases). The germline V gene encodes CDR1 SGHNT and CDR2 YYREEE (reference sequence). The CDR3 spans 12 residues. The V and J ends lost 4 bases and 5 bases respectively, with 10 bases between them. DNA for the CDR3: TGTGCCAGCAGCCTCGGAGGGGACGAGCAGTACTTC. Amino acid sequence: CASSLGGDEQYF.

The chain couples TRBV7-2 to TRBJ1-2; D gene unclear. This CDR3 comprises 15 residues. Trimming removed 2 bases at V and 3 bases at J, with 13 bases between. Germline-derived CDR1 and CDR2 are SGHTA and FQGNSA. The DNA for the CDR3 is TGTGCCAGCAGCTTAACCGGAGGGTCTCACTATGGCTACACCTTC. This gives the protein CASSLTGGSHYGYTF. Combining the CDR3 with reference TRBV7-2 and TRBJ1-2 gives the whole variable domain GAGVSQSPSNKVTEKGKDVELRCDPISGHTALYWYRQSLGQGLEFLIYFQGNSAPDKSGLPSDRFSAERTGGSVSTLTIQRTQQEDSAVYLCASSLTGGSHYGYTFGSGTRLTVV.

The genes are TRBV5-1 and TRBJ1-5; 9 bases line up with TRBD1. V was pared by 1 base and J by 2 bases, with 10 bases of the junction left unmatched. The CDR3 is 18 residues long. Germline V lookup: CDR1 SGHRS, CDR2 YFSETQ. The CDR3 reads CASSLRPGQGWGNQPQHF. The CDR3 coding sequence is TGCGCCAGCAGCTTGCGACCGGGACAGGGATGGGGCAATCAGCCCCAGCATTTT. The complete variable domain, with remaining parts taken from reference TRBV5-1 and TRBJ1-5, reads KAGVTQTPRYLIKTRGQQVTLSCSPISGHRSVSWYQQTPGQGLQFLFEYFSETQRNKGNFPGRFSGRQFSNSRSEMNVSTLELGDSALYLCASSLRPGQGWGNQPQHFGDGTRLSIL.

The chain has TRBV5-5 and TRBJ2-6, with 9 bases lining up with TRBD1. V shed 3 bases, J shed 4 bases, and the junction held 2 bases outside the gene matches. This CDR3 has 15 amino acids. From germline, CDR1 is SGHKS and CDR2 YYEKEE (reference sequence). CDR3 sequence reads: CASSWTGAGANVLTF. Written as DNA, the CDR3 is TGTGCCAGCAGCTGGACAGGGGCAGGGGCCAACGTCCTGACTTTC.

V and J are TRBV15 and TRBJ2-3; 12 bases match TRBD2. The CDR3 sequence is 16 residues long. J was trimmed by 4 bases and V by 2 bases; bases with no gene match: 4. Germline V gene lookup returns CDR1 LNHNV and CDR2 YYDKDF (reference sequence). CDR3 protein: CATSRRLAGGSDTQYF. In nucleotides, the CDR3 is TGTGCCACCAGCAGAAGGCTAGCGGGAGGGTCAGATACGCAGTATTTT.

The V and J genes are TRBV5-1 and TRBJ2-1, with 11 bases lining up with TRBD2. The CDR3 extends over 15 amino acids. Germline assignment: CDR1 SGHRS and CDR2 YFSETQ. V was clipped by 4 bases and J by 6 bases; unmatched bases: 6. CDR3 protein: CASSIGTSGRNEQFF. DNA of the CDR3: TGCGCCAGCAGCATCGGGACTAGCGGACGCAATGAGCAGTTCTTC.

The CDR3 sequence is CASSVVEGLDTQYF. The DNA of the CDR3 is TGTGCCAGCAGCGTAGTGGAGGGGCTCGATACGCAGTATTTT. The chain carries TRBV9 and TRBJ2-3, with D possibly being TRBD2 (6 bases). CDR1 is SGDLS, CDR2 YYNGEE, per germline. CDR3 length: 14 residues. V dropped 0 bases and J dropped 6 bases, with 11 bases sitting between them.

This chain connects TRBV20-1 to TRBJ1-2, with D possibly being TRBD1 (6 bases). This CDR3 region has 11 residues. V was shortened by 3 bases and J by 8 bases, with 10 bases between the two germline ends. From germline, CDR1 is DFQATT and CDR2 SNEGSKA (reference sequence). CDR3 bases: TGCAGTGCTAGCCAGGGGTTGGGCTACACCTTC. It yields the protein CSASQGLGYTF.